The 5 T cell receptor beta chains presented below share a single source sample, sequenced in a study of blood T cell repertoires in COVID-19. Sequenced by immunoSEQ multiplex PCR; TCRdb stores in-frame clones only, minus some. Found here are about 130,000 clones, approximately 84% of them singletons; the top ten hold approximately 12%. Sequencing was carried out using peripheral blood. The receptors were sampled from a woman aged 25 to 39 who had recovered from COVID-19.

This chain connects TRBV18 to TRBJ1-1; TRBD1 matches 8 bases. The germline gives CDR1 KGHSH, CDR2 LQKENI. The junction had 16 bases not matched to a gene; V was cut back by 4 bases and J by 3 bases. The CDR3 length is 18 residues. The CDR3 bases are TGTGCCAGCTCACTCCGTCCGGGACAGGAGAGGGGCCACACTGAAGCTTTCTTT. Protein: CASSLRPGQERGHTEAFF.

This sequence joins TRBV27 and TRBJ1-1, with unresolved D. This CDR3 contains 15 residues. The V gene lost 4 bases and the J gene lost 1 base, with 13 bases spanning the gap. Germline CDR1 reads MNHEY; CDR2 reads SMNVEV (reference sequence). CDR3 residues: CASSSTPEGNTEAFF. CDR3 DNA: TGTGCCAGCAGTTCCACCCCGGAGGGGAACACTGAAGCTTTCTTT.

This clone has just one count. The rearrangement uses TRBV12-3 or TRBV12-4 and TRBJ1-2; 9 bases are a match to TRBD1. Trimming cost V 6 bases and J 7 bases; bases outside gene matches: 6. The CDR3 is 13 residues long. The CDR3, as DNA: TGTGCCAGCAGCCTAGACAGGGGGGGTGGCTACACCTTC. Its translation: CASSLDRGGGYTF.

The chain joins TRBV4-2 to TRBJ2-1; 11 nucleotides line up with TRBD2. J gave up 9 bases and V 0 bases, and 10 bases lay outside the gene matches. The germline V gene has CDR1 LGHNA and CDR2 YNFKEQ. This CDR3 has 17 amino acids. CDR3: CASSQDPLAGVRAEQFF. In DNA, the CDR3 is TGTGCCAGCAGCCAAGACCCACTAGCGGGAGTCCGTGCTGAGCAGTTCTTC.

V is TRBV3-1 (or the pseudogene TRBV3-2) and J is TRBJ2-1; 7 bases agree with TRBD2. This CDR3 comprises 17 residues. Germline CDR1 reads LGHDT; CDR2 reads YNNKEL (reference sequence). V shed 0 bases, J shed 9 bases, and the junction held 14 bases outside the gene matches. This CDR3 reads CASSQDTNGRIAGEQFF. The DNA of the CDR3 is TGTGCCAGCAGCCAAGATACCAACGGGAGGATAGCGGGTGAGCAGTTCTTC.